Each of the 7 T cell receptor beta chains below was sequenced from the same sample in a study of identical twins. TCRdb re-derived calls from the 5' RACE reads in MiXCR, one entry per CDR3 protein. The sample has about 890,000 distinct CDR3 sequences; 9% to 15% are singletons. These data also featured in a second study, about yellow fever vaccine responses in identical twins.

The sequencing input was PBMCs. The receptors come from a woman between 18 and 29 years old in good health.

This clonotype has only a few counts. V gene TRBV5-6 combines with J gene TRBJ2-3; D is possibly TRBD2 (6 bases). CDR3 length: 18 residues. V was cut by 0 bases and J by 0 bases, with 17 bases left in between. Germline lookup yields CDR1 SGHDT and CDR2 YYEEEE. The CDR3 nucleotides read TGTGCCAGCAGCTTGGCGGGGGTAGAGGGTAAGAGCACAGATACGCAGTATTTT. It encodes CASSLAGVEGKSTDTQYF.

For the CDR3, the DNA is TGCACCCAGGGGGGACAGGTGACTTCACCCCTCCACTTT. It specifies CTQGGQVTSPLHF. The chain carries TRBV20-1 and TRBJ1-6, with 8 bases identical to TRBD1. CDR1 and CDR2 (germline): DFQATT, SNEGSKA (reference sequence). The length of the CDR3 is 13 residues.

A few counts support this clonotype. This sequence joins TRBV4-1 and TRBJ2-7; no reliable D call. CDR3 size: 15 residues. With 0 bases removed from V and 2 bases from J, the gap between germline ends came to 11 bases. In germline, CDR1 is MGHRA, CDR2 YSYEKL. The DNA of the CDR3 is TGCGCCAGCAGCCAAGAGGGTTGGCAGACCTACGAGCAGTACTTC. Translation gives CASSQEGWQTYEQYF.

This clonotype was picked up a small number of times. The J gene is TRBJ2-3, the V gene TRBV5-1; 7 bases are a match to TRBD1. Trimming cost V 0 bases and J 8 bases; bases outside gene matches: 9. CDR1 and CDR2 from the germline V gene are SGHRS and YFSETQ. This CDR3 has 15 amino acids. The CDR3 coding sequence is TGCGCCAGCAGCTTGGGGACAGGACACTTTTCTACGCAGTATTTT. This translates into CASSLGTGHFSTQYF.

CDR3 bases: TGCAGTGCTAGAGTTAGCGGGAGAGACACCGGGGAGCTGTTTTTT. Translating gives CSARVSGRDTGELFF. The chain is built from TRBV20-1 and TRBJ2-2, with 9 positions matching TRBD2. Germline V gene sequence: CDR1 DFQATT, CDR2 SNEGSKA (reference sequence). This CDR3 comprises 15 residues. V trimming: 1 base; J trimming: 3 bases; junction bases outside the gene matches: 3.

The rearrangement joins TRBV10-3 to TRBJ1-4; a possible D gene is TRBD1 (6 bases). Trimming removed 6 bases from V and 4 bases from J, with 12 bases in between. The CDR3 runs to 14 residues. The germline CDR1 and CDR2 sequences are ENHRY and SYGVKD. CDR3 residues: CAISKTGNNEKLFF. The CDR3 coding sequence is TGTGCCATCAGCAAGACAGGAAATAATGAAAAACTGTTTTTT.

The chain carries TRBV11-3 and TRBJ2-2, with D possibly matching TRBD1 (6 bases). This CDR3 comprises 17 residues. CDR1 and CDR2 from the germline V gene are SGHNT and YENEEA. The germline V and J ends were trimmed by 5 bases and 0 bases, with 16 bases remaining between them. As DNA, the CDR3 is TGTGCCAGCAGCCCCGGACAGATCTCCTCGAACACCGGGGAGCTGTTTTTT. This codes for CASSPGQISSNTGELFF.